These T cell receptor beta chains were read from a single sample in a study of PD-1 blockade in classical Hodgkin lymphoma. TCRdb's copy holds only in-frame clones and misses some; the assay was immunoSEQ multiplex PCR. The top ten clones hold approximately 35% of a sample with around 7,300 clones, around four fifths of them seen once. Sequencing used peripheral blood mononuclear cells (PBMCs), obtained before the second cycle of nivolumab. The receptors originated from a human donor with classical Hodgkin lymphoma. CDR3s include the opening cysteine and the closing phenylalanine or tryptophan. D genes are given only for firm matches. Size tells how often a clone was seen (once, few, many) or the class of an expanded clone, and some rows leave it out.

D gene: -; V gene: TRBV5-5; J gene: TRBJ2-2; clone size: -; CDR3 DNA: TGTGCCAGCAGCCCTGCTTCGGGTGGGGCGAGGCGGTCAGCCGGGGAGCTGTTTTTT; CDR3 protein: CASSPASGGARRSAGELFF
D gene: TRBD2; V gene: TRBV15; J gene: TRBJ2-3; clone size: -; CDR3 DNA: TGTGCCACCAGCAGAGGGCCGGGGGGGATTGGTACAGATACGCAGTATTTT; CDR3 protein: CATSRGPGGIGTDTQYF
D gene: TRBD1; V gene: TRBV19; J gene: TRBJ1-4; clone size: -; CDR3 DNA: TGTGCCAGTAGTACGGGACAGGGTGAAAAACTGTTTTTT; CDR3 protein: CASSTGQGEKLFF
D gene: TRBD1; V gene: TRBV6-1; J gene: TRBJ2-7; clone size: -; CDR3 DNA: TGTGCCAGCCTGTCCGGGACAGTGAACTACGAGCAGTACTTC; CDR3 protein: CASLSGTVNYEQYF
D gene: -; V gene: TRBV4-1; J gene: TRBJ1-5; clone size: -; CDR3 DNA: TGCGCCAGCAGCCACACCGACACCCAAGATCAGCCCCAGCATTTT; CDR3 protein: CASSHTDTQDQPQHF
D gene: -; V gene: TRBV10-2; J gene: TRBJ2-7; clone size: once; CDR3 DNA: TGCGCCGCGGGGATAATCTACGAGCAGTACTTC; CDR3 protein: CAAGIIYEQYF
D gene: -; V gene: TRBV19; J gene: TRBJ2-2; clone size: few; CDR3 DNA: TGTGCCAGTAGCAGACAGGTTATCACCGGGGAGCTGTTTTTT; CDR3 protein: CASSRQVITGELFF
D gene: -; V gene: TRBV19; J gene: TRBJ2-1; clone size: -; CDR3 DNA: TGTGCCAGCACCGGACGGGATGAGCAGTTCTTC; CDR3 protein: CASTGRDEQFF
D gene: TRBD1; V gene: TRBV7-9; J gene: TRBJ1-4; clone size: few; CDR3 DNA: TGTGCCAGCAGCCCCACGGGACGACAGGGGAATGAAAAACTGTTTTTT; CDR3 protein: CASSPTGRQGNEKLFF
D gene: -; V gene: TRBV5-1; J gene: TRBJ2-7; clone size: -; CDR3 DNA: TGCGCCAGCAGCGAGAAGGTGGGCTCCTACGAGCAGTACTTC; CDR3 protein: CASSEKVGSYEQYF
D gene: -; V gene: TRBV28; J gene: TRBJ2-3; clone size: -; CDR3 DNA: TGTGCCAGCAGTTTTAGCCCCTGGAGCACAGATACGCAGTATTTT; CDR3 protein: CASSFSPWSTDTQYF
D gene: -; V gene: TRBV6-9; J gene: TRBJ1-1; clone size: -; CDR3 DNA: TGTGCCAGCAGCCCGCCGGGAAACTCTGAAGCTTTCTTT; CDR3 protein: CASSPPGNSEAFF
D gene: -; V gene: TRBV28; J gene: TRBJ1-4; clone size: few; CDR3 DNA: TGTGCCAGCAGTTTTTGGTCTACAGGCAAGGAAAAACTGTTTTTT; CDR3 protein: CASSFWSTGKEKLFF
D gene: TRBD1; V gene: TRBV29-1; J gene: TRBJ2-5; clone size: few; CDR3 DNA: TGCAGCGTTGAAGGGGACAGGGGGCGAGCGGAGACCCAGTACTTC; CDR3 protein: CSVEGDRGRAETQYF
D gene: TRBD1; V gene: TRBV6-5; J gene: TRBJ2-7; clone size: -; CDR3 DNA: TGTGCCAGCAGGCGCGGGGGACAGGGGGACGAGCAGTACTTC; CDR3 protein: CASRRGGQGDEQYF
D gene: TRBD2; V gene: TRBV5-4; J gene: TRBJ2-1; clone size: -; CDR3 DNA: TGTGCCAGCAGCTTGGTAGGACTAGTTTTCAATGAGCAGTTCTTC; CDR3 protein: CASSLVGLVFNEQFF
D gene: TRBD2; V gene: TRBV6-1; J gene: TRBJ2-3; clone size: -; CDR3 DNA: TGTGCCAGCAGGTGGGCGGGGGTCACAGATACGCAGTATTTT; CDR3 protein: CASRWAGVTDTQYF
D gene: -; V gene: TRBV4-3; J gene: TRBJ1-4; clone size: -; CDR3 DNA: TGCGCCAGCAGGGGGAACAACTTTGCAACTAATGAAAAACTGTTTTTT; CDR3 protein: CASRGNNFATNEKLFF
D gene: TRBD2; V gene: TRBV14; J gene: TRBJ2-2; clone size: -; CDR3 DNA: TGTGCCAGCAGCCAAGAAGCGGGAGTCGTCACCGGGGAGCTGTTTTTT; CDR3 protein: CASSQEAGVVTGELFF
D gene: TRBD1; V gene: TRBV6-5; J gene: TRBJ1-6; clone size: -; CDR3 DNA: TGTGCCAGCAGTTACTCGGCCAGGGGGGACTCACCCCTCCACTTT; CDR3 protein: CASSYSARGDSPLHF
D gene: -; V gene: TRBV4-2; J gene: TRBJ1-2; clone size: -; CDR3 DNA: TGTGCCAGCAGCCAACAGACTACAGGGAACTATGGCTACACCTTC; CDR3 protein: CASSQQTTGNYGYTF
D gene: -; V gene: TRBV30; J gene: TRBJ2-3; clone size: -; CDR3 DNA: TGTGCCTGGAGTGTCAGGTCTAGCACAGATACGCAGTATTTT; CDR3 protein: CAWSVRSSTDTQYF